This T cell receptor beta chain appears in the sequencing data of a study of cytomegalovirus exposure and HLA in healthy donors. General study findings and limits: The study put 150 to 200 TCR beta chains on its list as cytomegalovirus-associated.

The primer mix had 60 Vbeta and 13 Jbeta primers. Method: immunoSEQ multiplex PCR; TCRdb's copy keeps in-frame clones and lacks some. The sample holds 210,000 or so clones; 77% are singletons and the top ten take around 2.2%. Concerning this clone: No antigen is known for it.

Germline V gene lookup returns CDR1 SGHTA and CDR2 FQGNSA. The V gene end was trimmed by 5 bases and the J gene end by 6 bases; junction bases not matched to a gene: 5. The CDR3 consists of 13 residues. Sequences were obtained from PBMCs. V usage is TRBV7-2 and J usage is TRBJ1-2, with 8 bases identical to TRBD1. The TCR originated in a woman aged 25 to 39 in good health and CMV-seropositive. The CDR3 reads CASSPDREDGYTF. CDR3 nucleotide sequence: TGTGCCAGCAGCCCGGACAGGGAGGATGGCTACACCTTC.